The clone carrying this T cell receptor beta chain was counted a single time. Its antigen is undetermined. The entry originates in a study of cytomegalovirus exposure and HLA in healthy donors. This CDR3 comprises 17 residues. V shed 1 base and J 4 bases; nucleotides not matched to a gene: 10. From germline, CDR1 is SGHNT and CDR2 YYREEE (reference sequence). General study points: When analyzed later, a missense DCLRE1C variant was found to be linked to TCR beta V- and J-gene trimming. The productive fraction for most TCR beta V segments was about 90% or about 30% in an earlier analysis.

The donors (healthy individuals) were bone marrow donors. Use of 60 Vbeta and 13 Jbeta primers characterized the PCR. This table comes from immunoSEQ multiplex PCR, and its TCRdb copy is limited to in-frame clones, with some not included. The sample lists approximately 100,000 clones; more than 70% were seen once. The V gene is TRBV5-4, the J gene TRBJ2-2; 7 nucleotides agree with TRBD2. The specimen was PBMCs. This clonotype was sampled from a man aged 25-40 years in good health and CMV-seronegative. CDR3 bases: TGTGCCAGCAGCTTGTTGGGGAGGGGCCCCGGCACCGGGGAGCTGTTTTTT. Translated, it gives CASSLLGRGPGTGELFF. The full variable domain, in which reference TRBV5-4 and TRBJ2-2 provide the parts outside the CDR3, is ETGVTQSPTHLIKTRGQQVTLRCSSQSGHNTVSWYQQALGQGPQFIFQYYREEENGRGNFPPRFSGLQFPNYSSELNVNALELDDSALYLCASSLLGRGPGTGELFFGEGSRLTVL.